These T cell receptor beta chains were read from a single sample in a study of beta chain features in type 1 diabetes. Assay used: immunoSEQ multiplex PCR; TCRdb lists only in-frame clones, some missing. The sample holds roughly 150,000 clones, 9% to 10% seen once. The sequenced sample consisted of central memory CD4+ T cells from blood. The receptors shown here come from a woman in her 30s with type 1 diabetes. Both conserved end residues are part of each CDR3. Fields, in order: V gene, J gene, clone size, D gene, CDR3 DNA, CDR3 protein. The D gene is left open where the match is weak. Not all rows give a size; the values are once, few, many and, for expanded clones, a class.

V: TRBV5-4; J: TRBJ1-3; size: few; D: -; DNA: TGTGCCAGCAGCAGCCGGGACTCTGGAAACACCATATATTTT; CDR3: CASSSRDSGNTIYF
V: TRBV19; J: TRBJ1-5; size: few; D: -; DNA: TGTGCCAGTAGTATGACAGAGGTTGAGCCCCAGCATTTT; CDR3: CASSMTEVEPQHF
V: TRBV19; J: TRBJ1-2; size: -; D: -; DNA: TGTGCCCGGAGACAGATAAACTATGGCTACACCTTC; CDR3: CARRQINYGYTF
V: TRBV18; J: TRBJ1-1; size: -; D: TRBD1; DNA: TGTGCCAGCTCACCACGGTCAGGGGGCACCAACACTGAAGCTTTCTTT; CDR3: CASSPRSGGTNTEAFF
V: TRBV6-6; J: TRBJ2-5; size: few; D: -; DNA: TGTGCCAGCAGAAACTGGGCTGTCGGTGAGACCCAGTACTTC; CDR3: CASRNWAVGETQYF
V: TRBV27; J: TRBJ1-2; size: few; D: -; DNA: TGTGCCAGCAGTCGGGACACTGGCTGGGGCTACACCTTC; CDR3: CASSRDTGWGYTF
V: TRBV2; J: TRBJ1-2; size: few; D: -; DNA: TGTGCCAGCAGTGACGGGGGATATGGCTACACCTTC; CDR3: CASSDGGYGYTF
V: TRBV4-1; J: TRBJ2-5; size: few; D: TRBD2; DNA: TGCGCCAGCAGCCAGGGACTAGCGGACCGGACCAGAGAGACCCAGTACTTC; CDR3: CASSQGLADRTRETQYF
V: TRBV7-2; J: TRBJ2-7; size: few; D: -; DNA: TGTGCCAGCAGCTTATCGGGTCCCGAGCAGTACTTC; CDR3: CASSLSGPEQYF
V: TRBV30; J: TRBJ1-5; size: -; D: -; DNA: TGTGCCTGGAGTGGGGGCGTAGGGGTCACTCAGCCCCAGCATTTT; CDR3: CAWSGGVGVTQPQHF
V: TRBV5-4; J: TRBJ2-1; size: few; D: -; DNA: TGTGCCAGCAGCACCTGGACTATAGCGTCCAATGAGCAGTTCTTC; CDR3: CASSTWTIASNEQFF
V: TRBV6-1; J: TRBJ2-5; size: -; D: TRBD2; DNA: TGTGCCAGCTGCTGGGGACTAGCATTATCAGAGACCCAGTACTTC; CDR3: CASCWGLALSETQYF
V: TRBV5-1; J: TRBJ2-7; size: few; D: TRBD1; DNA: TGCGCCAGCAGCTCTATTAGCGGGACAGGGGGCCACGAGCAGTACTTC; CDR3: CASSSISGTGGHEQYF
V: TRBV27; J: TRBJ2-7; size: few; D: -; DNA: TGTGCCAGCAGTCCCGGCCAGGGGTACTACGAGCAGTACTTC; CDR3: CASSPGQGYYEQYF
V: TRBV5-1; J: TRBJ1-4; size: -; D: -; DNA: TGCGCCAGCAGCTTGGACGGGGAAAAACTGTTTTTT; CDR3: CASSLDGEKLFF
V: TRBV28; J: TRBJ2-6; size: few; D: -; DNA: TGTGCCAGCAGCCTACCGGGAAGGGCCAACGTCCTGACTTTC; CDR3: CASSLPGRANVLTF
V: TRBV29-1; J: TRBJ1-1; size: few; D: -; DNA: TGCAGCCCCTCCCGGTTGAACACTGAAGCTTTCTTT; CDR3: CSPSRLNTEAFF
V: TRBV5-1; J: TRBJ2-3; size: -; D: -; DNA: TGCGCCAGCAGCTTGGTCGGGGGTGGCACAGATACGCAGTATTTT; CDR3: CASSLVGGGTDTQYF
V: TRBV6-5; J: TRBJ1-2; size: few; D: TRBD1; DNA: TGTGCCAGCAGTTGGACAGGGACTGGCTACACCTTC; CDR3: CASSWTGTGYTF
V: TRBV5-1; J: TRBJ2-7; size: few; D: TRBD1; DNA: TGCGCCAGCAGCTTGAGGACAGGACCCTACGAGCAGTACTTC; CDR3: CASSLRTGPYEQYF
V: TRBV5-1; J: TRBJ2-2; size: -; D: -; DNA: TGCGCCAGCAGATGGGGCCTCGCCAAGGTAGACGGGGAGCTGTTTTTT; CDR3: CASRWGLAKVDGELFF
V: TRBV18; J: TRBJ2-7; size: -; D: -; DNA: TGTGCCAGCTCACCTGGAGTAAGCTCCTACGAGCAGTACTTC; CDR3: CASSPGVSSYEQYF
V: TRBV6-1; J: TRBJ1-2; size: -; D: TRBD1; DNA: TGTGCCAGCAGCCGGGACAGCTCTAACTATGGCTACACCTTC; CDR3: CASSRDSSNYGYTF
V: TRBV5-1; J: TRBJ1-1; size: few; D: TRBD1; DNA: TGCGCCAGCAGCTGGACAGGGAGGGGCACTGAAGCTTTCTTT; CDR3: CASSWTGRGTEAFF
V: TRBV13; J: TRBJ1-1; size: few; D: TRBD1; DNA: TGTGCCAGCAGCTTTCGGACAGGGCCTGAAGCTTTCTTT; CDR3: CASSFRTGPEAFF
V: TRBV19; J: TRBJ2-7; size: few; D: -; DNA: TGTGCCAGTAGCCCCATCGACAGGAAAACCTACGAGCAGTACTTC; CDR3: CASSPIDRKTYEQYF
V: TRBV18; J: TRBJ2-6; size: -; D: -; DNA: TGTGCCAGCTCAAAGACAGCGGGGGCCAACGTCCTGACTTTC; CDR3: CASSKTAGANVLTF
V: TRBV7-3; J: TRBJ2-1; size: -; D: TRBD2; DNA: TGTGCCAGCAGCGCCCCGGGACTAGCCATGAATGAGCAGTTCTTC; CDR3: CASSAPGLAMNEQFF
V: TRBV28; J: TRBJ1-5; size: many; D: TRBD1; DNA: TGTGCCAGCAGTCGACAGGGCTATAGCAATCAGCCCCAGCATTTT; CDR3: CASSRQGYSNQPQHF
V: TRBV7-9; J: TRBJ1-5; size: few; D: -; DNA: TGTGCCAGCAGCCACTCCGGTGGAGGGGCCAATCAGCCCCAGCATTTT; CDR3: CASSHSGGGANQPQHF
V: TRBV25-1; J: TRBJ2-5; size: few; D: TRBD1; DNA: TGTGCCAGCAGTGGACAGGGAGTGGAGACCCAGTACTTC; CDR3: CASSGQGVETQYF
V: TRBV7-2; J: TRBJ2-1; size: -; D: -; DNA: TGTGCCAGCAGCTCCGGAGGGCGGGAGTTCTTC; CDR3: CASSSGGREFF
V: TRBV4-1; J: TRBJ1-2; size: few; D: TRBD1; DNA: TGCGCCGCTTCAGGGGGGAACTATGGCTACACCTTC; CDR3: CAASGGNYGYTF
V: TRBV18; J: TRBJ1-1; size: -; D: -; DNA: TGTGCCAGCTCACTGCAGTGGGGCGGCACTGAAGCTTTCTTT; CDR3: CASSLQWGGTEAFF
V: TRBV27; J: TRBJ1-2; size: few; D: -; DNA: TGTGCCAGCAGAAACTCTCAGACATATGGCTACACCTTC; CDR3: CASRNSQTYGYTF
V: TRBV18; J: TRBJ1-1; size: few; D: -; DNA: TGTGCCAGCTCACCCCCTCCCACGGGTTCGGCCACTGAAGCTTTCTTT; CDR3: CASSPPPTGSATEAFF
V: TRBV6-5; J: TRBJ2-5; size: few; D: -; DNA: TGTGCCAGCAGTGCCCCGACTAGAGGGCGAGAGACCCAGTACTTC; CDR3: CASSAPTRGRETQYF
V: TRBV4-1; J: TRBJ1-5; size: many; D: TRBD1; DNA: TGCGCCAGCAGCCGGGACAGGGGGCTGAGCAATCAGCCCCAGCATTTT; CDR3: CASSRDRGLSNQPQHF
V: TRBV7-3; J: TRBJ2-7; size: -; D: TRBD2; DNA: TGTGCCAGCAGCTCGACTAGCGGGACGGAGCAGTACTTC; CDR3: CASSSTSGTEQYF
V: TRBV30; J: TRBJ2-7; size: -; D: -; DNA: TGTGCCTGGAGACGTGGATCGAGGGAGCAGTACTTC; CDR3: CAWRRGSREQYF
V: TRBV19; J: TRBJ2-3; size: -; D: -; DNA: TGTGCCAGTAGTATTCCGACAGGAGATACGCAGTATTTT; CDR3: CASSIPTGDTQYF
V: TRBV7-9; J: TRBJ2-5; size: -; D: TRBD2; DNA: TGTGCCAGCAGCCTGACTAGCGGCCAAGAGACCCAGTACTTC; CDR3: CASSLTSGQETQYF
V: TRBV28; J: TRBJ2-7; size: few; D: TRBD2; DNA: TGTGCCAGCAGTCCCGGGGGGTCTTTTGAGCAGTACTTC; CDR3: CASSPGGSFEQYF
V: TRBV5-8; J: TRBJ2-7; size: -; D: -; DNA: TGTGCCAGCAGCTTAGCGGGTTCCTACGAGCAGTACTTC; CDR3: CASSLAGSYEQYF
V: TRBV4-1; J: TRBJ2-3; size: -; D: TRBD2; DNA: TGCGCCAGCAGATCGGGAGGGGGTACAGATACGCAGTATTTT; CDR3: CASRSGGGTDTQYF
V: TRBV30; J: TRBJ1-5; size: few; D: TRBD1; DNA: TGTGCCTGGAGTGATCTCGGAGGAGCAGGGGGCGATCAGCCCCAGCATTTT; CDR3: CAWSDLGGAGGDQPQHF